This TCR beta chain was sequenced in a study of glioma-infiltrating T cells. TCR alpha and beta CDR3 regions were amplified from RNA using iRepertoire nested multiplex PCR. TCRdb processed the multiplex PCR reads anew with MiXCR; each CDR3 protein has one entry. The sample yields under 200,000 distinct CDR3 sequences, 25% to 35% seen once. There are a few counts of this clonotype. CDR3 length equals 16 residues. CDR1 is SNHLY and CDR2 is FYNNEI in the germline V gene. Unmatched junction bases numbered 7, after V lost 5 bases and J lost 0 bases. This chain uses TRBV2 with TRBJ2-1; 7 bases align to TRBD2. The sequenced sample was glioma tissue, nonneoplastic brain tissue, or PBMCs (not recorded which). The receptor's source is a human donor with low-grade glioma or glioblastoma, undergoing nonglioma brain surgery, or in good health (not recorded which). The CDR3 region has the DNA TGTGCCAGCAGTATCCTAGCGGCTAGCTCCTACAATGAGCAGTTCTTC. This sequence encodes CASSILAASSYNEQFF. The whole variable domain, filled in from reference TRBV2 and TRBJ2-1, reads EPEVTQTPSHQVTQMGQEVILRCVPISNHLYFYWYRQILGQKVEFLVSFYNNEISEKSEIFDDQFSVERPDGSNFTLKIRSTKLEDSAMYFCASSILAASSYNEQFFGPGTRLTVL.